These 30 T cell receptor beta chains were all obtained from the same sample, sequenced in a study of T cell repertoires in cytomegalovirus infection. A single record per CDR3 protein comes from TCRdb applying MiXCR to the reads. The sample holds around 300,000 distinct CDR3 sequences, 20% to 25% seen once. Antigens for these TCRs are unknown. The sequencing here drew on cultured PBMCs, taken from culture after CMV antigen stimulation. These receptors all come from a human donor in good health (CMV status not recorded). Some clones in this sample may be carry-over from other donors' samples.

This clonotype was observed at least ten times. The CDR3 sequence: CASSDGQGTETQYF. CDR3 bases: TGTGCCAGCAGCGATGGACAGGGAACAGAGACCCAGTACTTC. V is TRBV7-2 and J is TRBJ2-5; 8 bases align to TRBD1. Germline CDR1 reads SGHTA; CDR2 reads FQGNSA. V was pared by 5 bases and J by 4 bases, with 6 bases of the junction left unmatched. This CDR3 is built from 14 residues.

The table lists this clonotype with a few counts. The chain combines TRBV10-3 with TRBJ2-1, with TRBD1 matching over 7 bases. Looked up from germline, CDR1 is ENHRY and CDR2 is SYGVKD. V dropped 6 bases and J dropped 4; count of bases not matched to a gene: 9. The CDR3 length is 15 residues. CDR3 sequence: CAISSGQSIYNEQFF. The CDR3 region has the DNA TGTGCCATCAGCTCGGGACAGTCCATTTACAATGAGCAGTTCTTC.

V gene TRBV20-1 combines with J gene TRBJ2-7, with unresolved D. Per the germline V gene, CDR1 is DFQATT and CDR2 is SNEGSKA (reference sequence). This CDR3 spans 14 amino acids. The ends were cut back, 0 bases at V and 4 bases at J, with 13 bases in the middle. The DNA of the CDR3 is TGCAGTGCTAGAGATCTAGTTGACTTATACGAGCAGTACTTC. It yields the protein CSARDLVDLYEQYF.

This clonotype was picked up one time. The genes are TRBV20-1 and TRBJ1-1; no clear D. This CDR3 is built from 12 residues. Germline CDR1 is DFQATT and CDR2 is SNEGSKA (reference sequence). V was pared by 5 bases and J by 1 base, with 8 bases between. The CDR3 nucleotides read TGCAGTGCTGAACGGGAGAACACTGAAGCTTTCTTT. Encoded protein: CSAERENTEAFF.

This chain connects TRBV2 to TRBJ2-7, with D perhaps assigned TRBD1 or TRBD2 (5 bases each). Per the germline V gene, CDR1 is SNHLY and CDR2 is FYNNEI. V lost 6 bases and J 6 bases, leaving 21 bases between the germline ends. The CDR3 sequence is 15 residues long. DNA for the CDR3: TGTGCCAGCAGAAGGAATGGGGGAGCAGGGCTCGAGCAGTACTTC. Its translation is CASRRNGGAGLEQYF. The variable domain in full, completed from reference TRBV2 and TRBJ2-7, reads EPEVTQTPSHQVTQMGQEVILRCVPISNHLYFYWYRQILGQKVEFLVSFYNNEISEKSEIFDDQFSVERPDGSNFTLKIRSTKLEDSAMYFCASRRNGGAGLEQYFGPGTRLTVT.

The rearrangement joins TRBV11-2 to TRBJ2-6; D gene ambiguous. There are 15 residues in the CDR3. Germline V CDR1 and CDR2: SGHAT, FQNNGV. V was pared by 0 bases and J by 1 base, with 4 bases between. CDR3 in amino acids: CASSLDQSGANVLTF. The CDR3 DNA sequence: TGTGCCAGCAGCTTAGATCAATCTGGGGCCAACGTCCTGACTTTC.

The V call is TRBV30, the J call TRBJ1-1; 8 positions agree with TRBD1. In germline, CDR1 is GTSNPN, CDR2 SVGIG (reference sequence). V lost 2 bases to trimming and J lost 1 base; unmatched junction nucleotides: 3. The CDR3 covers 14 residues. CDR3 loop: CAWSRGQGNTEAFF. In nucleotides, the CDR3 is TGTGCCTGGAGTCGAGGACAGGGGAACACTGAAGCTTTCTTT. Complete variable domain (other parts from reference TRBV30 and TRBJ1-1): SQTIHQWPATLVQPVGSPLSLECTVEGTSNPNLYWYRQAAGRGLQLLFYSVGIGQISSEVPQNLSASRPQDRQFILSSKKLLLSDSGFYLCAWSRGQGNTEAFFGQGTRLTVV.

This chain links TRBV15 with TRBJ1-1; TRBD1 matches 9 bases. The germline V gene has CDR1 LNHNV and CDR2 YYDKDF (reference sequence). CDR3 length: 15 amino acids. The ends lost 0 bases at V and 10 bases at J; junction bases unmatched: 9. DNA for the CDR3: TGTGCCACCAGCAGAGATTGGGGAGCGGGACAGGGAGCTTTCTTT. Protein product: CATSRDWGAGQGAFF.

The rearrangement joins TRBV5-6 to TRBJ1-6; D might be TRBD1 (5 bases). Germline CDR1 and CDR2: SGHDT and YYEEEE. The V end lost 2 bases, the J end lost 7 bases, and 10 bases lay between the germline ends. CDR3 length equals 14 residues. The CDR3 spells CASSFSQGNSPLHF. DNA of the CDR3: TGTGCCAGCAGCTTCTCCCAGGGAAATTCACCCCTCCACTTT.

The rearrangement uses TRBV28 and TRBJ2-4, with D possibly TRBD2 on 5 matching bases. V was pared by 3 bases and J by 7 bases, with 19 bases between. The CDR3 length is 16 residues. Germline CDR1 is MDHEN and CDR2 is SYDVKM. CDR3 region: CASSFSLTERGNIQYF. In DNA form, the CDR3 reads TGTGCCAGCAGTTTCAGCTTGACGGAGCGAGGGAACATTCAGTACTTC.

The V and J genes are TRBV30 and TRBJ2-1, with 14 bases aligning to TRBD2. This CDR3 has 12 residues. V shed 7 bases, J shed 15 bases, and the junction held 8 bases outside the gene matches. Germline lookup yields CDR1 GTSNPN and CDR2 SVGIG (reference sequence). The CDR3, as DNA: TGTGCCTCTGGGACTAGCGGGAGACCCCCGTTCTTC. Its protein is CASGTSGRPPFF.

This clonotype appeared a few times. This chain links TRBV7-9 with TRBJ2-1; tentatively, D is TRBD1 (6 bases). V lost 1 base and J 10 bases, leaving 17 bases between the germline ends. The CDR3 sequence is 15 residues long. Germline V CDR1 and CDR2: SEHNR, FQNEAQ (reference sequence). The CDR3 nucleotides are TGTGCCAGCAGCTTAGGTCTGGGGGCGTCCGGCGAGCAGTTCTTC. The encoded protein is CASSLGLGASGEQFF.

The chain employs TRBV20-1 and TRBJ2-3; TRBD2 matches 13 bases. The V gene end was trimmed by 5 bases and the J gene end by 5 bases; junction bases not matched to a gene: 7. This CDR3 region has 15 residues. Germline values: CDR1 DFQATT, CDR2 SNEGSKA (reference sequence). CDR3 region: CSAGTSGRALDTQYF. The CDR3 DNA reads TGCAGTGCTGGAACTAGCGGGAGGGCCTTAGATACGCAGTATTTT.

There are many counts of this clonotype. This rearrangement joins TRBV7-2 to TRBJ1-1; D is perhaps TRBD1 (6 bases). This CDR3 spans 14 amino acids. Germline CDR1 and CDR2: SGHTA and FQGNSA. Trimming stripped 5 bases from V and 11 bases from J, with 21 bases between. CDR3 sequence (DNA): TGTGCCAGCAGCCCACAGGGCTACGTTCATATGGCTTTCTTT. Amino acids: CASSPQGYVHMAFF. Complete variable domain (other parts from reference TRBV7-2 and TRBJ1-1): GAGVSQSPSNKVTEKGKDVELRCDPISGHTALYWYRQSLGQGLEFLIYFQGNSAPDKSGLPSDRFSAERTGGSVSTLTIQRTQQEDSAVYLCASSPQGYVHMAFFGQGTRLTVV.

This clonotype was seen a few times. The chain uses TRBV6-2 or TRBV6-3 and TRBJ2-7; 11 bases fit TRBD2. The ends lost 7 bases at V and 5 bases at J; junction bases unmatched: 16. The CDR3 loop spans 17 amino acids. Germline V gene sequence: CDR1 MNHEY, CDR2 SVGEGT. The CDR3 reads CASTPASGRPNRHEQYV. The CDR3 DNA sequence: TGTGCCAGCACCCCAGCTAGCGGGAGGCCTAACCGACACGAGCAGTACGTC.

Written as DNA, the CDR3 is TGTGCCAGCAGCTTGGGGGGGGGGCCGAACTATGGCTACACCTTC. This encodes CASSLGGGPNYGYTF. The chain recombines TRBV7-3 with TRBJ1-2; D possibly corresponds to TRBD1 (6 bases). The CDR3 contains 15 residues. Germline lookup yields CDR1 SGHTA and CDR2 FQGTGA. Trimming left V 3 bases short and J 2 bases short, with 13 bases between.

There are a few counts of this clonotype. V and J are TRBV7-3 and TRBJ2-5; tentatively, D is TRBD1 (6 bases). V was pared by 5 bases and J by 4 bases, with 14 bases between. The germline gives CDR1 SGHTA, CDR2 FQGTGA. The CDR3 is 14 amino acids. In DNA form, the CDR3 reads TGTGCCAGCAGCCTGCAGGGGTTCGCAGAGACCCAGTACTTC. Protein sequence: CASSLQGFAETQYF.

In its sample, this clonotype was seen a few times. J is TRBJ2-3 and V is TRBV28, with 9 nucleotides matching TRBD2. The trim removed 5 bases at V and 1 base at J, leaving 7 bases unmatched. The CDR3 runs 16 residues. Germline V gene data show CDR1 as MDHEN and CDR2 as SYDVKM. For the CDR3, the DNA is TGTGCCAGCAGTGGGACTAGCTTCACTCGCACAGATACGCAGTATTTT. Protein sequence: CASSGTSFTRTDTQYF. Full variable domain (outside the CDR3, taken from reference TRBV28 and TRBJ2-3): DVKVTQSSRYLVKRTGEKVFLECVQDMDHENMFWYRQDPGLGLRLIYFSYDVKMKEKGDIPEGYSVSREKKERFSLILESASTNQTSMYLCASSGTSFTRTDTQYFGPGTRLTVL.

This clonotype was detected only a few times. V usage is TRBV12-3 or TRBV12-4 and J usage is TRBJ2-3; tentatively, D is TRBD2 (6 bases). The V and J ends lost 4 bases and 0 bases respectively, with 14 bases between them. This CDR3 comprises 16 residues. This chain's CDR3 is CASSSDNRGSTDTQYF. Written as DNA, the CDR3 is TGTGCCAGCAGTTCCGACAACCGGGGGAGCACAGATACGCAGTATTTT.

V usage is TRBV7-9 and J usage is TRBJ1-1; 7 nucleotides agree with TRBD1. V shed 5 bases and J 2 bases; nucleotides not matched to a gene: 11. Germline V gives CDR1 SEHNR, CDR2 FQNEAQ (reference sequence). There are 16 residues in the CDR3. This CDR3 is CASSAGWGQKNTEAFF. Written as DNA, the CDR3 is TGTGCCAGCAGCGCCGGCTGGGGACAGAAAAACACTGAAGCTTTCTTT.

Many counts were recorded for this clonotype. The chain links TRBV2 to TRBJ2-4, with TRBD2 identical over 14 bases. The CDR3 extends over 16 amino acids. V was clipped by 6 bases and J by 7 bases; unmatched bases: 8. CDR1 is SNHLY and CDR2 is FYNNEI in the germline V gene. The CDR3 region is CASRAGTSGRRNIQYF. The CDR3 DNA follows: TGTGCCAGCAGAGCCGGGACTAGCGGGAGACGGAACATTCAGTACTTC.

The table lists this clonotype with many counts. This chain links TRBV5-1 with TRBJ1-6, with D unclear. The CDR3 runs to 17 residues. V shed 4 bases and J shed 0 bases, with 14 bases lying between them. Germline V CDR1 and CDR2: SGHRS, YFSETQ. The CDR3 DNA reads as TGCGCCAGCAGCAAAAGATTTGAGAGCTCCTATAATTCACCCCTCCACTTT. It translates to CASSKRFESSYNSPLHF.

This rearrangement joins TRBV6-1 to TRBJ2-1; 9 bases align to TRBD2. The germline gives CDR1 MNHNS, CDR2 SASEGT. Trimming removed 5 bases from V and 3 bases from J; junction bases left unmatched: 11. This CDR3 spans 17 amino acids. The CDR3 here is CASSLTGLAGLYNEQFF. The CDR3 DNA is TGTGCCAGCAGTCTAACCGGGCTAGCGGGACTCTACAATGAGCAGTTCTTC.

The table lists this clonotype with a few counts. This chain joins TRBV6-2 or TRBV6-3 and TRBJ2-6, with D possibly TRBD1 on 5 matching bases. V lost 2 bases and J 0 bases, leaving 5 bases between the germline ends. Germline CDR1 and CDR2: MNHEY and SVGEGT. The CDR3 has 15 residues. CDR3 DNA: TGTGCCAGCAGTTACAGGGGCTCTGGGGCCAACGTCCTGACTTTC. This encodes CASSYRGSGANVLTF.

This clonotype was counted many times. V is TRBV7-2 and J is TRBJ1-1, with a weak D call TRBD1 (6 bases). The CDR3 is 14 amino acids. The V and J ends lost 3 bases and 4 bases respectively, with 12 bases between them. Germline V gene sequence: CDR1 SGHTA, CDR2 FQGNSA. CDR3 coding DNA: TGTGCCAGCAGCTTTCAGGGGCAGGGCACTGAAGCTTTCTTT. Encoded protein: CASSFQGQGTEAFF.

This clonotype has only a few counts. The chain combines TRBV7-2 with TRBJ1-3; 7 bases align to TRBD1. The V segment lost 5 bases and the J segment 0 bases; nucleotides outside the gene matches: 7. This CDR3 region has 16 residues. The germline CDR1 and CDR2 sequences are SGHTA and FQGNSA. The CDR3 nucleotides read TGTGCCAGCAGCGACAGGGTCCCGTTCTCTGGAAACACCATATATTTT. Translation: CASSDRVPFSGNTIYF.

The chain couples TRBV12-3 or TRBV12-4 to TRBJ1-5, with D uncertain. This CDR3 has 15 amino acids. Trimming shortened V by 3 bases and J by 0 bases, and 9 bases separated the two germline ends. The CDR3 nucleotides are TGTGCCAGCAGTTTTAGAGGAAATAGCAATCAGCCCCAGCATTTT. Translation gives CASSFRGNSNQPQHF.

In this sample, this clonotype turned up many times. This sequence joins TRBV28 and TRBJ1-2, with D unresolved. Trimming took off 6 bases at V and 4 bases at J, with 18 bases between the two ends. This CDR3 has 15 residues. Looked up from germline, CDR1 is MDHEN and CDR2 is SYDVKM. CDR3 nucleotide sequence: TGTGCCAGCAGCGGAACGGACTCTCATCTCTATGGCTACACCTTC. It is translated as CASSGTDSHLYGYTF.

This clonotype appeared a few times. The CDR3 sequence is CASSLGTGTSGRVDTQYF. As DNA, the CDR3 is TGTGCCAGCAGCTTAGGGACCGGGACTAGCGGAAGAGTTGATACGCAGTATTTT. The chain uses TRBV7-3 and TRBJ2-3, with TRBD2 matching over 11 bases. Trimming cost V 2 bases and J 6 bases; bases outside gene matches: 13. The length of the CDR3 is 18 residues. The germline CDR1 and CDR2 sequences are SGHTA and FQGTGA.

The chain joins TRBV12-3 or TRBV12-4 to TRBJ2-2, with 9 bases identical to TRBD2. The V and J ends lost 3 bases and 6 bases, in that order; junction bases with no gene match: 11. The CDR3 extends over 17 amino acids. CDR3 in DNA: TGTGCCAGCAGTTTCCTTAGCGGGAGCGTAGAGGCCGGGGAGCTGTTTTTT. Protein sequence: CASSFLSGSVEAGELFF.